A single sample is the source of the 32 T cell receptor beta chains below, sequenced in a study of T-cell memory formation after mild COVID-19. TCRdb fed the 5' RACE reads into MiXCR, producing one record per CDR3 protein. The sample lists 500,000 to 600,000 distinct CDR3 sequences, approximately 18% seen once, with approximately 12% in the top ten. Material for sequencing was PBMCs or a T cell subset sorted from them (not recorded which). The receptor set was obtained from an adult woman who had mild COVID-19 (a few samples of this study predate the infection). Cell type and time point are not known.

This clonotype was observed a few times. V is TRBV27 and J is TRBJ2-7, with 8 bases lining up with TRBD1. Germline CDR1 reads MNHEY; CDR2 reads SMNVEV (reference sequence). CDR3 length: 14 amino acids. J lost 3 bases, V lost 5 bases, and 6 bases had no gene match. The CDR3 DNA follows: TGTGCCAGCAGTCCGGGACAGGTTGGCTACGAGCAGTACTTC. Encoded protein: CASSPGQVGYEQYF.

A few counts support this clonotype. The chain employs TRBV24-1 and TRBJ2-3; D uncertain. CDR1 is KGHDR and CDR2 is SFDVKD in the germline V gene. The CDR3 extends over 14 amino acids. V was shortened by 4 bases and J by 4 bases, with 11 bases between the two germline ends. CDR3 sequence (DNA): TGTGCCACCAGTGAGGACCAACGCGCAGATACGCAGTATTTT. Translation: CATSEDQRADTQYF.

This clonotype was seen only once. The chain is built from TRBV9 and TRBJ2-1; 13 positions match TRBD2. Germline trimming cut 0 bases from V and 6 bases from J; bases unmatched to any gene: 3. The CDR3 runs to 16 residues. Per the germline V gene, CDR1 is SGDLS and CDR2 is YYNGEE. The CDR3 DNA follows: TGTGCCAGCAGCGTAGTGGGACTAGCGGGACTCAATGAGCAGTTCTTC. Protein sequence: CASSVVGLAGLNEQFF.

This clonotype has more than one count but fewer than ten. The chain carries TRBV7-9 and TRBJ2-1; tentative D call: TRBD2 (6 bases). The CDR3 extends over 14 amino acids. Germline V gene data show CDR1 as SEHNR and CDR2 as FQNEAQ (reference sequence). The V and J ends lost 8 bases and 7 bases respectively, with 18 bases between them. CDR3 in amino acids: CASGGGDFLNEQFF. The CDR3 DNA follows: TGTGCCAGCGGGGGTGGGGACTTTTTGAATGAGCAGTTCTTC. Full variable domain (remainder filled in from reference TRBV7-9 and TRBJ2-1): DTGVSQNPRHKITKRGQNVTFRCDPISEHNRLYWYRQTLGQGPEFLTYFQNEAQLEKSRLLSDRFSAERPKGSFSTLEIQRTEQGDSAMYLCASGGGDFLNEQFFGPGTRLTVL.

Details on this clonotype: A junction end diverges from the germline sequence, so it may reflect a read error. The chain links TRBV7-2 to TRBJ2-5; D is possibly TRBD1 (6 bases). The germline gives CDR1 SGHTA, CDR2 FQGNSA. The CDR3 runs to 15 residues. CDR3 in amino acids: CVSSLDGHQGETQYF. The CDR3 coding sequence is TGTGTCAGCAGCTTAGACGGACACCAGGGGGAGACCCAGTACTTC.

This clonotype was found many times. The rearrangement joins TRBV5-1 to TRBJ2-5; TRBD2 matches 7 bases. The junction had 2 bases not matched to a gene; V was cut back by 1 base and J by 2 bases. Per germline, CDR1 SGHRS and CDR2 YFSETQ. CDR3 size: 14 residues. The chain's CDR3 is CASSLFSGQETQYF. DNA of the CDR3: TGCGCCAGCAGCTTGTTTAGCGGGCAAGAGACCCAGTACTTC.

The chain employs TRBV18 and TRBJ2-1; the match to TRBD2 covers 11 bases. The CDR3 covers 16 residues. CDR1 and CDR2 (germline): KGHSH, LQKENI. Trimming at V came to 2 bases and at J to 9 bases, leaving 9 bases not matched to a gene. As DNA, the CDR3 is TGTGCCAGCTCACCAGTACTGGGACTAGCGGAGCGTGAGCAGTTCTTC. Encoded protein: CASSPVLGLAEREQFF.

The chain employs TRBV6-5 and TRBJ1-6; the D gene is possibly TRBD1 (6 bases). Germline lookup yields CDR1 MNHEY and CDR2 SVGAGI. Trimming cost V 6 bases and J 9 bases, with 15 bases left between them. This CDR3 comprises 14 residues. This CDR3 reads CASRKTGLGSPLHF. CDR3 DNA: TGTGCCAGCAGGAAGACAGGCCTGGGTTCACCCCTCCACTTT.

At least ten counts were recorded for this clonotype. The CDR3 loop reads CASSSDRSSYNEQFF. The CDR3 DNA follows: TGTGCCAGCAGTTCGGACAGGAGCTCCTACAATGAGCAGTTCTTC. J is TRBJ2-1 and V is TRBV6-5; 7 bases are a match to TRBD1. After removal of 4 bases from V and 0 bases from J, the junction contained 3 bases not matched to a gene. Per germline, CDR1 MNHEY and CDR2 SVGAGI. The CDR3 runs to 15 residues.

This clonotype has only a few counts. The chain is built from TRBV25-1 and TRBJ1-1; 7 bases are a match to TRBD1. The ends lost 10 bases at V and 4 bases at J; junction bases unmatched: 9. The CDR3 extends over 13 amino acids. Germline-derived CDR1 and CDR2 are MGHDK and SYGVNS. The CDR3 coding sequence is TGTGCCACCGCGACAGGGACACTCACTGAAGCTTTCTTT. Amino acids: CATATGTLTEAFF.

The V and J genes are TRBV24-1 and TRBJ2-4; the D gene is possibly TRBD1 (5 bases). The CDR3 totals 13 residues. The germline V gene has CDR1 KGHDR and CDR2 SFDVKD. Trimming took off 4 bases at V and 4 bases at J, with 7 bases between the two ends. The CDR3 loop is CATSEAGKNIQYF. The DNA of the CDR3 is TGTGCCACCAGTGAGGCAGGGAAAAACATTCAGTACTTC.

In this sample, this clonotype turned up once. V usage is TRBV20-1 and J usage is TRBJ1-2; D possibly corresponds to TRBD1 (6 bases). Germline loops: CDR1 DFQATT, CDR2 SNEGSKA (reference sequence). The V and J ends lost 0 bases and 4 bases respectively, with 12 bases between them. This CDR3 comprises 14 residues. CDR3 residues: CSARDAQGTYGYTF. CDR3 bases: TGCAGTGCTAGAGATGCCCAGGGGACCTATGGCTACACCTTC.

There are a few counts of this clonotype. The chain recombines TRBV20-1 with TRBJ2-7, with D maybe TRBD2 (6 bases). CDR3 length equals 14 residues. The V end was cut by 6 bases, the J end by 0 bases, with 15 bases between. Germline CDR1 DFQATT, CDR2 SNEGSKA (reference sequence). As DNA, the CDR3 is TGCAGTGCAGTAAAGCGGGTCTCCTCCTACGAGCAGTACTTC. Amino acid sequence: CSAVKRVSSYEQYF.

This clonotype was found once. The chain is built from TRBV4-2 and TRBJ2-7, with D possibly being TRBD1 or TRBD2 (7 bases each). From germline, CDR1 is LGHNA and CDR2 YNFKEQ. This CDR3 has 15 residues. V lost 2 bases and J 3 bases, leaving 14 bases between the germline ends. The CDR3 DNA reads as TGTGCCAGCAGCCAAATGCGGGGGACAGACTACGAGCAGTACTTC. Translating it yields CASSQMRGTDYEQYF.

V is TRBV20-1 and J is TRBJ1-4; the D gene is possibly TRBD1 (5 bases). The germline gives CDR1 DFQATT, CDR2 SNEGSKA (reference sequence). The CDR3 totals 14 residues. The V gene lost 5 bases and the J gene lost 4 bases, with 14 bases spanning the gap. As DNA, the CDR3 is TGCAGTGCTGGTGATGGGGGTTTTAATGAAAAACTGTTTTTT. This translates into CSAGDGGFNEKLFF.

The chain is built from TRBV27 and TRBJ2-5; 7 bases are a match to TRBD1. The CDR3 contains 16 residues. Germline V lookup: CDR1 MNHEY, CDR2 SMNVEV (reference sequence). Losses at the gene ends were 3 bases for V and 4 bases for J; bases not matched to a gene: 11. The CDR3 DNA reads as TGTGCCAGCAGTTTGCAGCGACAGGGACGGTTAGAGACCCAGTACTTC. It specifies CASSLQRQGRLETQYF.

The table lists this clonotype with many counts. The chain carries TRBV5-1 and TRBJ1-1; no clear D. This CDR3 comprises 12 residues. From germline, CDR1 is SGHRS and CDR2 YFSETQ. Trimming cost V 3 bases and J 5 bases, with 8 bases left between them. Here the CDR3 DNA reads TGCGCCAGCAGCTCTGGGCTAACTGAAGCTTTCTTT. This gives the protein CASSSGLTEAFF.

The chain has TRBV20-1 and TRBJ2-7; 9 bases are shared with TRBD2. V was clipped by 5 bases and J by 6 bases; unmatched bases: 5. This CDR3 has 12 residues. Looked up from germline, CDR1 is DFQATT and CDR2 is SNEGSKA (reference sequence). The CDR3 reads CSAPGGRGEQYF. In nucleotides, the CDR3 is TGCAGTGCTCCCGGCGGGAGGGGCGAGCAGTACTTC.

The chain uses TRBV6-4 and TRBJ2-1, with unresolved D. Germline V gives CDR1 MRHNA, CDR2 SNTAGT. The CDR3 contains 12 residues. Trimming took off 3 bases at V and 7 bases at J, with 7 bases between the two ends. CDR3 in DNA: TGTGCCAGCAGTGATAGCTCTAATGAGCAGTTCTTC. Translation gives CASSDSSNEQFF.

The chain joins TRBV11-2 to TRBJ1-1; possible D gene TRBD1, 5 bases. Germline CDR1 is SGHAT and CDR2 is FQNNGV. The CDR3 is 15 amino acids. The ends were cut back, 5 bases at V and 1 base at J, with 14 bases in the middle. DNA of the CDR3: TGTGCCAGCAGCCCCTTGTTGGGGCGGAACACTGAAGCTTTCTTT. Its protein product is CASSPLLGRNTEAFF.

This clonotype was seen more than once but under ten times. The chain is built from TRBV7-2 and TRBJ2-7; 8 bases map to TRBD2. Trimming removed 1 base from V and 2 bases from J; junction bases left unmatched: 4. This CDR3 has 15 amino acids. CDR1 is SGHTA, CDR2 FQGNSA, per germline. CDR3 coding DNA: TGTGCCAGCAGCTTAGAGGGACTAGGGACCTACGAGCAGTACTTC. It codes for CASSLEGLGTYEQYF. The entire variable domain, with the rest obtained from reference TRBV7-2 and TRBJ2-7, is as follows: GAGVSQSPSNKVTEKGKDVELRCDPISGHTALYWYRQSLGQGLEFLIYFQGNSAPDKSGLPSDRFSAERTGGSVSTLTIQRTQQEDSAVYLCASSLEGLGTYEQYFGPGTRLTVT.

This clonotype was seen more than once but under ten times. The V gene is TRBV15, the J gene TRBJ1-6; D remains unclear. The CDR3 covers 16 residues. Germline CDR1 LNHNV, CDR2 YYDKDF (reference sequence). V lost 3 bases and J 10 bases, leaving 19 bases between the germline ends. CDR3 sequence: CATSRASRAPSSPLHF. The CDR3 DNA follows: TGTGCCACCAGCAGGGCAAGCCGGGCCCCTAGCTCACCCCTCCACTTT.

The chain recombines TRBV7-9 with TRBJ2-5, with D unclear. This CDR3 is built from 14 residues. Germline assignment: CDR1 SEHNR and CDR2 FQNEAQ (reference sequence). The ends were cut back, 1 base at V and 5 bases at J, with 11 bases in the middle. This CDR3 reads CASSLEVRWETQYF. The CDR3 nucleotides are TGTGCCAGCAGCTTAGAGGTTCGGTGGGAGACCCAGTACTTC.

The chain is built from TRBV6-5 and TRBJ2-1; 9 bases are a match to TRBD1. Germline V lookup: CDR1 MNHEY, CDR2 SVGAGI. This CDR3 is built from 15 residues. J lost 3 bases, V lost 2 bases, and 2 bases had no gene match. CDR3 DNA sequence: TGTGCCAGCAGTTACCGGGACAGGGACTACAATGAGCAGTTCTTC. Residues: CASSYRDRDYNEQFF.

V is TRBV20-1 and J is TRBJ2-3; 11 positions agree with TRBD2. Germline V lookup: CDR1 DFQATT, CDR2 SNEGSKA (reference sequence). The CDR3 has 16 amino acids. V dropped 3 bases and J dropped 1; count of bases not matched to a gene: 6. The CDR3 loop is CSARTSGAVGTDTQYF. The CDR3 bases are TGCAGTGCTAGGACTAGCGGGGCCGTGGGCACAGATACGCAGTATTTT.

This clonotype was seen a handful of times. The genes are TRBV7-9 and TRBJ2-7; 11 bases map to TRBD2. The junction had 13 bases not matched to a gene; V was cut back by 5 bases and J by 10 bases. CDR3 length equals 15 residues. The V gene's germline CDR1 is SEHNR and CDR2 FQNEAQ (reference sequence). This chain's CDR3 is CASSGLAGLPYGQYF. In nucleotides, the CDR3 is TGTGCCAGCAGCGGACTAGCGGGTCTTCCCTACGGTCAGTACTTC.

There are a few counts of this clonotype. The CDR3 loop reads CASGGKVLERAEQYF. The CDR3, as DNA: TGTGCTAGCGGGGGTAAGGTCCTCGAGAGGGCCGAGCAGTACTTC. The rearrangement joins TRBV12-5 to TRBJ2-7, with a possible D match to TRBD2 (6 bases). The CDR3 has 15 residues. V lost 9 bases and J 6 bases, leaving 24 bases between the germline ends. Germline lookup yields CDR1 LGHNT and CDR2 FRNRAP. The entire variable domain, with the rest obtained from reference TRBV12-5 and TRBJ2-7, is as follows: DARVTQTPRHKVTEMGQEVTMRCQPILGHNTVFWYRQTMMQGLELLAYFRNRAPLDDSGMPKDRFSAEMPDATLATLKIQPSEPRDSAVYFCASGGKVLERAEQYFGPGTRLTVT.

Only a few counts were recorded for this clonotype. J is TRBJ2-3 and V is TRBV4-2; possible D gene TRBD1, 5 bases. Germline CDR1 reads LGHNA; CDR2 reads YNFKEQ. The CDR3 runs 17 residues. V was trimmed by 0 bases and J by 4 bases, leaving 17 bases between them. The CDR3: CASSQEWSAGSADTQYF. The CDR3 coding sequence is TGTGCCAGCAGCCAAGAATGGTCGGCAGGGTCGGCAGATACGCAGTATTTT.

This clonotype has a handful of counts. For the CDR3, the DNA is TGTGCCATCAGAAGACAGGGACATATGGATTCACCCCTCCACTTT. Its translation: CAIRRQGHMDSPLHF. This rearrangement joins TRBV10-3 to TRBJ1-6; 7 bases fit TRBD1. Per the germline V gene, CDR1 is ENHRY and CDR2 is SYGVKD. The CDR3 totals 15 residues. J gave up 8 bases and V 6 bases, and 10 bases lay outside the gene matches.

This sequence joins TRBV18 and TRBJ2-7; D may correspond to TRBD1 or TRBD2 (5 bases each). Germline assignment: CDR1 KGHSH and CDR2 LQKENI. The germline V and J ends were trimmed by 2 bases and 3 bases, with 17 bases remaining between them. This CDR3 contains 16 residues. This chain's CDR3 is CASSPTPGRSNYEQYF. CDR3 DNA: TGTGCCAGCTCACCAACACCGGGACGGAGCAACTACGAGCAGTACTTC.

This chain uses TRBV7-2 with TRBJ2-7, with 11 bases aligning to TRBD2. V gave up 5 bases and J gave up 7 bases; unmatched junction bases: 22. CDR3 length equals 19 residues. Germline-derived CDR1 and CDR2 are SGHTA and FQGNSA. CDR3 protein: CASSPRWLAGGELMEEQYF. The CDR3 DNA reads as TGTGCCAGCAGCCCCAGGTGGCTAGCGGGAGGCGAGCTTATGGAAGAGCAGTACTTC.

The table lists this clonotype with a few counts. V gene TRBV27 combines with J gene TRBJ2-5; 9 bases line up with TRBD2. Germline V gives CDR1 MNHEY, CDR2 SMNVEV (reference sequence). The CDR3 runs 15 residues. V lost 4 bases and J lost 4; bases outside the gene matches: 7. DNA for the CDR3: TGTGCCAGCAGTTGGGCTAGCGGGACTGGAGAGACCCAGTACTTC. Translation gives CASSWASGTGETQYF.